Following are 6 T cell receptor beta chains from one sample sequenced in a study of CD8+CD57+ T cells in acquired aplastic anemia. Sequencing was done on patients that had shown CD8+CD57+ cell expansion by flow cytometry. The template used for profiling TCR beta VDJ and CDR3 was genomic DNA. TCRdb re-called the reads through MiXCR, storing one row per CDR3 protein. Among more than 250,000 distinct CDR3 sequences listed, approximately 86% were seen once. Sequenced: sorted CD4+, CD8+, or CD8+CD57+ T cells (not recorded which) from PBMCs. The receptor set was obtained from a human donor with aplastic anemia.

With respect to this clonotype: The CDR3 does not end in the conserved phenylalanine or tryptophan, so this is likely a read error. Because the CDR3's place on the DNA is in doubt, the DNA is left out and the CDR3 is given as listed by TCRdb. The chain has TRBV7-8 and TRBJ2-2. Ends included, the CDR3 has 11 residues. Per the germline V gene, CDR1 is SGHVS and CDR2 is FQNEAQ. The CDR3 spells CASGLTGEPFT.

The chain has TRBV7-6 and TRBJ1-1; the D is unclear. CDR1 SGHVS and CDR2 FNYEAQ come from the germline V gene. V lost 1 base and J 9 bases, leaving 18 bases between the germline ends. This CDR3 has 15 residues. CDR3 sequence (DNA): TGTGCCAGCAGCTTAGATCTGACTGAGAACACCCAAGCTTTCTTT. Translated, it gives CASSLDLTENTQAFF.

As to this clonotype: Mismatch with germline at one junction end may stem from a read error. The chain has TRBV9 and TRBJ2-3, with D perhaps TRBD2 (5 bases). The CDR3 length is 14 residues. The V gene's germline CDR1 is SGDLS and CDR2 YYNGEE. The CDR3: CASSFAGASDNSHF. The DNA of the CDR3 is TGTGCCAGCAGCTTCGCGGGCGCCTCCGATAATTCACATTTT.

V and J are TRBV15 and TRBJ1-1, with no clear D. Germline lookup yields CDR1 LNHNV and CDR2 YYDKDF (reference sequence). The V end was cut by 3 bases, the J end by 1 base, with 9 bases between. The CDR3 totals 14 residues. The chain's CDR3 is CATSSAQRNTEAFF. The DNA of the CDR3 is TGTGCCACCAGCAGTGCCCAAAGGAACACTGAAGCTTTCTTT.

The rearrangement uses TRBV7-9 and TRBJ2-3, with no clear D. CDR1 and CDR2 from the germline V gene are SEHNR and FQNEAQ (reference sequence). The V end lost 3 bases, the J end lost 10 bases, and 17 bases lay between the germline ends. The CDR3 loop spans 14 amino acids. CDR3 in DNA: TGTGCCAGCAGCTTGGCGGACGGAGACACGCCGCAGTATTTT. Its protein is CASSLADGDTPQYF.

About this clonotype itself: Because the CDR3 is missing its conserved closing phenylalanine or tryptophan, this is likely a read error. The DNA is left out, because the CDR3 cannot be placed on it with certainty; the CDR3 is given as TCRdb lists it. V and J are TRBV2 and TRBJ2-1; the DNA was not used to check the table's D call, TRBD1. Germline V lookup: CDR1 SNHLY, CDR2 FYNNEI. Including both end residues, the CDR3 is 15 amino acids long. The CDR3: CASSDGGGDEQLFVP.